This TCR beta chain was found in a study of shared clonotypes between healthy human individuals. Study findings and constraints: Naive CD4 clonotype sharing across several donors was approximately 5%.

V lost 3 bases and J lost 4, with 13 bases in between. The CDR3 is 15 amino acids. CDR1 and CDR2 from the germline V gene are MGHRA and YSYEKL. Terminally differentiated effector memory CD45RA+ cells were excluded from the naive CD8 cells, which were CD45RO-negative and positively selected for CCR7. Libraries were prepared by immunoSEQ multiplex PCR; TCRdb keeps only in-frame clonotypes and omits some of them. The sample shows hundreds of thousands of clones, 95% to 98% of them seen only once. A word on this clone: The antigen remains undetermined.

This sequence originates from a man aged 25-45 years in good health. V usage is TRBV4-1 and J usage is TRBJ1-5, with D unresolved. The source material was naive CD8+ T cells sorted from blood. The CDR3, as DNA: TGCGCCAGCAGCCAGGGAATTGGGGATAATCAGCCCCAGCATTTT. It encodes CASSQGIGDNQPQHF.